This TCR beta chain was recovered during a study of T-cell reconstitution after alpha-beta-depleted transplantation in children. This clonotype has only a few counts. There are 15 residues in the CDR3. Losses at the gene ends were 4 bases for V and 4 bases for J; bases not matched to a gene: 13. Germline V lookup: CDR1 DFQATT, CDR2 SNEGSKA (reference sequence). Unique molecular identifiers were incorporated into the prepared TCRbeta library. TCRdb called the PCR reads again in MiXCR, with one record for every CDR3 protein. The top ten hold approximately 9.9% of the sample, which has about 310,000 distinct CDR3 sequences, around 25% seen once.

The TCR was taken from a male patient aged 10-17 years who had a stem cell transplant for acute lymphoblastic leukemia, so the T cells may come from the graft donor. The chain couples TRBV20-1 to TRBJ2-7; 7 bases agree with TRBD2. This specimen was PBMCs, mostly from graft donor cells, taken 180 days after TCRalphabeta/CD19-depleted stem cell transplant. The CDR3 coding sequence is TGCAGTGCTAATGGGTGGCGAGCGGGAAGGTACGAGCAGTACTTC. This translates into CSANGWRAGRYEQYF.